The 19 T cell receptor beta chains below were found in one sample sequenced in a study of blood T cell repertoires in COVID-19. The protocol was immunoSEQ multiplex PCR, while the TCRdb copy is restricted to in-frame clones and leaves out a portion. The data show 180,000 or so clones, about four fifths seen once. Sample: PBMCs or T cells enriched from blood (not recorded which). The origin of the receptors is a man over 45 who had recovered from COVID-19.

The chain couples TRBV6-5 to TRBJ1-2, with a possible D match to TRBD1 (6 bases). The germline V and J ends were trimmed by 6 bases and 6 bases, with 14 bases remaining between them. CDR3 size: 13 residues. The V gene's germline CDR1 is MNHEY and CDR2 SVGAGI. CDR3 in amino acids: CASRPQTGNGYTF. CDR3 nucleotide sequence: TGTGCCAGCAGACCCCAGACAGGCAATGGCTACACCTTC.

The V and J genes are TRBV4-1 and TRBJ2-2; no definite D call. Germline CDR1 is MGHRA and CDR2 is YSYEKL. The CDR3 is 12 residues long. V was pared by 1 base and J by 8 bases, with 5 bases between. CDR3 in DNA: TGCGCCAGCAGCCAAGCCGGGGGGGAGCTGTTTTTT. It codes for CASSQAGGELFF.

This chain joins TRBV2 and TRBJ1-2; D not resolved. This CDR3 is built from 14 residues. V lost 8 bases to trimming and J lost 5 bases, with 18 bases between them. The germline V gene has CDR1 SNHLY and CDR2 FYNNEI. The CDR3 loop reads CASFPGSLEYGYTF. The CDR3 DNA is TGTGCCAGCTTCCCGGGATCTTTAGAATATGGCTACACCTTC. The full variable domain, completed using reference TRBV2 and TRBJ1-2, is EPEVTQTPSHQVTQMGQEVILRCVPISNHLYFYWYRQILGQKVEFLVSFYNNEISEKSEIFDDQFSVERPDGSNFTLKIRSTKLEDSAMYFCASFPGSLEYGYTFGSGTRLTVV.

This chain joins TRBV18 and TRBJ2-7; D might be TRBD1 (6 bases). The V and J ends lost 3 bases and 6 bases respectively, with 9 bases between them. The CDR3 length is 12 residues. Germline CDR1 reads KGHSH; CDR2 reads LQKENI. The CDR3 coding sequence is TGTGCCAGCTCACCCAGGGGTGGCGAGCAGTACTTC. Its protein is CASSPRGGEQYF.

V gene TRBV11-2 combines with J gene TRBJ1-6; 10 nucleotides align to TRBD1. CDR3 length equals 14 residues. With 1 base clipped from V and 9 bases from J, the junction kept 0 bases outside the gene matches. Germline V gene sequence: CDR1 SGHAT, CDR2 FQNNGV. This CDR3 is CASSLGDRGSPLHF. The DNA for the CDR3 is TGTGCCAGCAGCTTAGGGGACAGGGGTTCACCCCTCCACTTT.

Only one count was recorded for this clone. This sequence joins TRBV18 and TRBJ1-5; D not certain. This CDR3 is built from 14 residues. The V and J ends lost 3 bases and 4 bases respectively, with 10 bases between them. Germline CDR1 and CDR2: KGHSH and LQKENI. CDR3 region: CASSPTDLNQPQHF. The CDR3 coding sequence is TGTGCCAGCTCACCTACAGACCTAAATCAGCCCCAGCATTTT.

The J gene is TRBJ1-5, the V gene TRBV12-3 or TRBV12-4; D remains ambiguous. The CDR3 runs 12 residues. V was shortened by 6 bases and J by 0 bases, with 3 bases between the two germline ends. The CDR3 nucleotides are TGTGCCAGCAGGAGTAGCAATCAGCCCCAGCATTTT. Amino acid sequence: CASRSSNQPQHF.

V usage is TRBV6-5 and J usage is TRBJ2-7; 7 bases map to TRBD1. The length of the CDR3 is 15 residues. Germline CDR1 is MNHEY and CDR2 is SVGAGI. Germline trimming cut 4 bases from V and 2 bases from J; bases unmatched to any gene: 8. The CDR3 DNA reads TGTGCCAGCAGTTTACTCCCGGGACAGCCCTACGAGCAGTACTTC. It is translated as CASSLLPGQPYEQYF.

This clone has more than one count but fewer than ten. This rearrangement joins TRBV7-2 to TRBJ2-7; weak D call: TRBD1 (6 bases). This CDR3 has 15 residues. V dropped 5 bases and J dropped 3 bases, with 17 bases sitting between them. Looked up from germline, CDR1 is SGHTA and CDR2 is FQGNSA. CDR3 residues: CASSINRDTHYEQYF. DNA for the CDR3: TGTGCCAGCAGCATAAACCGGGACACGCACTACGAGCAGTACTTC.

The rearrangement joins TRBV23-1 to TRBJ2-3; D gene unclear. TRBV23-1 is annotated as an ORF whose role is uncertain. The CDR3 has 14 amino acids. V lost 3 bases and J lost 6, with 13 bases in between. The CDR3 spells CASSHHPDVDTQYF. The CDR3 DNA is TGCGCCAGCAGTCACCACCCAGATGTGGATACGCAGTATTTT.

The chain combines TRBV10-3 with TRBJ1-5; 8 bases agree with TRBD1. Germline V gene lookup returns CDR1 ENHRY and CDR2 SYGVKD. The CDR3 has 14 residues. V lost 2 bases and J lost 6; bases outside the gene matches: 3. The CDR3 here is CAISEGQGSQPQHF. The CDR3 DNA reads as TGTGCCATCAGTGAGGGACAGGGTTCTCAGCCCCAGCATTTT.

The V and J genes are TRBV7-6 and TRBJ2-2; 9 positions agree with TRBD2. V was clipped by 1 base and J by 3 bases; unmatched bases: 6. CDR1 is SGHVS and CDR2 is FNYEAQ in the germline V gene. There are 17 residues in the CDR3. As DNA, the CDR3 is TGTGCCAGCAGCTTAGAGGCGGGGGGGCTGGACACCGGGGAGCTGTTTTTT. Its translation: CASSLEAGGLDTGELFF.

The J gene is TRBJ2-5, the V gene TRBV10-3; 11 bases map to TRBD1. The CDR3 totals 17 residues. With V trimmed by 3 bases and J by 5 bases, 11 bases remained unmatched. CDR1 and CDR2 from the germline V gene are ENHRY and SYGVKD. CDR3: CAISDGTGGMSAETQYF. CDR3 coding DNA: TGTGCCATCAGTGACGGGACAGGGGGTATGAGCGCGGAGACCCAGTACTTC.

The rearrangement uses TRBV19 and TRBJ2-2, with D possibly being TRBD2 (5 bases). The CDR3 sequence is 14 residues long. V gave up 3 bases and J gave up 8 bases, with 13 bases separating them. CDR1 is LNHDA and CDR2 is SQIVND in the germline V gene (reference sequence). The CDR3 sequence is CASSIGGIEGELFF. CDR3 sequence (DNA): TGTGCCAGTAGTATCGGAGGCATCGAGGGGGAGCTGTTTTTT.

The chain links TRBV9 to TRBJ1-1; D remains ambiguous. The V gene lost 3 bases and the J gene lost 0 bases, with 12 bases spanning the gap. The CDR3 is made up of 15 amino acids. In germline, CDR1 is SGDLS, CDR2 YYNGEE. The CDR3 DNA reads TGTGCCAGCAGCGGGCGCGGTCCGATGAACACTGAAGCTTTCTTT. Protein: CASSGRGPMNTEAFF.

The chain uses TRBV7-9 and TRBJ1-2; perhaps TRBD1 as D (6 bases). Trimming left V 4 bases short and J 7 bases short, with 16 bases between. There are 14 residues in the CDR3. CDR1 is SEHNR, CDR2 FQNEAQ, per germline (reference sequence). The CDR3 sequence: CASSSGTGTGGYTF. The CDR3 DNA is TGTGCCAGCAGCTCAGGTACAGGGACCGGTGGCTACACCTTC.

The J gene is TRBJ2-5, the V gene TRBV5-1, with TRBD1 matching over 8 bases. Germline V gene sequence: CDR1 SGHRS, CDR2 YFSETQ. The CDR3 loop spans 14 amino acids. The V gene end was trimmed by 3 bases and the J gene end by 2 bases; junction bases not matched to a gene: 3. CDR3 protein: CASSWTGPQETQYF. CDR3 in DNA: TGCGCCAGCAGCTGGACAGGGCCGCAAGAGACCCAGTACTTC.

This clone was counted between two and nine times. DNA of the CDR3: TGTGCCAGCAGTTTCTCTCGGGATGAGCAGTTCTTC. This gives the protein CASSFSRDEQFF. This chain links TRBV12-3 or TRBV12-4 with TRBJ2-1; unclear D gene. V was cut by 3 bases and J by 8 bases, with 8 bases left in between. The CDR3 consists of 12 residues.

CDR3 sequence reads: CASRLLQGINQPQHF. The CDR3 DNA is TGTGCAAGTCGCTTATTACAGGGGATAAATCAGCCCCAGCATTTT. V gene TRBV12-2 combines with J gene TRBJ1-5; the table's D call, TRBD1, has no DNA check behind it. TRBV12-2 is shown as a pseudogene. This CDR3 contains 15 residues.